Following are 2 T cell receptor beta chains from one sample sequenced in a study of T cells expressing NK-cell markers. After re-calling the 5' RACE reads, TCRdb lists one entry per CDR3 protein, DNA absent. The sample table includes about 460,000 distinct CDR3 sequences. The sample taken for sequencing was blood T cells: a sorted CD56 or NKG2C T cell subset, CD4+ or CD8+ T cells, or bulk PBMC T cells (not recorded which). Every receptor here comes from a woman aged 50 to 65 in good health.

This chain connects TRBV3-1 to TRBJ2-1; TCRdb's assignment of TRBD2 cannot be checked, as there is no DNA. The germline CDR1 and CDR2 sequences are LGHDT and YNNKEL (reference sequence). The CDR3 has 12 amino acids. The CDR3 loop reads CASSHLAPEQFF.

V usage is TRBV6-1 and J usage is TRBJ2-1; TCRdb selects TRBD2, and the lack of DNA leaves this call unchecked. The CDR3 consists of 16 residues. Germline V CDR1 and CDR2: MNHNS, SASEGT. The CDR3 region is CASRPSGFGVYNEQFF.